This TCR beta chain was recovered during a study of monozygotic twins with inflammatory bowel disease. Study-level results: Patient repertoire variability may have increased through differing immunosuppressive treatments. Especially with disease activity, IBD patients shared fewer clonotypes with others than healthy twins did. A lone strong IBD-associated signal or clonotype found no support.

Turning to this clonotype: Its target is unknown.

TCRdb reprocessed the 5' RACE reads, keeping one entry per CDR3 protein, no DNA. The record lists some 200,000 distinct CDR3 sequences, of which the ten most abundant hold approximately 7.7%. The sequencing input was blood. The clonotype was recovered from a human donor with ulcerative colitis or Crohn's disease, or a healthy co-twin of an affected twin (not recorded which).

CDR3: CASSFGLADTQYF. J is TRBJ2-3 and V is TRBV7-2; TCRdb reports TRBD2, a call that lacks DNA to check it against. Germline V gives CDR1 SGHTA, CDR2 FQGNSA. The CDR3 has 13 residues.